Following are 23 T cell receptor beta chains from one sample sequenced in a study of blood T cell repertoires in COVID-19. TCRdb's table, derived via immunoSEQ multiplex PCR, lists solely in-frame clones and lacks some. The sample gives 180,000 or so clones, 80% to 90% of which show up once; about 4.9% is in the top ten. What was sequenced was peripheral blood. The receptors stem from an elderly woman with acute or convalescent COVID-19.

This sequence joins TRBV10-1 and TRBJ1-1; the D is unclear. CDR3 length: 13 residues. V gave up 0 bases and J gave up 5 bases, with 7 bases separating them. Germline CDR1 WNHNN, CDR2 SYGVQD (reference sequence). The CDR3 nucleotides are TGCGCCAGCAGTGAGTCCCCTGCGACTGAAGCTTTCTTT. Protein product: CASSESPATEAFF.

This chain connects TRBV3-1 (or the pseudogene TRBV3-2) to TRBJ1-5; 10 bases are a match to TRBD1. Losses at the gene ends were 4 bases for V and 5 bases for J; bases not matched to a gene: 5. The germline CDR1 and CDR2 sequences are LGHDT and YNNKEL (reference sequence). This CDR3 comprises 15 residues. The CDR3 coding sequence is TGTGCCAGCAGCCCATCGACAGGGGGCGATCAGCCCCAGCATTTT. Amino acids: CASSPSTGGDQPQHF.

This chain joins TRBV6-2 or TRBV6-3 and TRBJ2-2; 8 positions match TRBD1. This CDR3 has 15 amino acids. Germline CDR1 and CDR2: MNHEY and SVGEGT. Losses at the gene ends were 4 bases for V and 5 bases for J; bases not matched to a gene: 6. In nucleotides, the CDR3 is TGTGCCAGCAGTTTCAGGACAGGGTGGACCGGGGAGCTGTTTTTT. Amino acids: CASSFRTGWTGELFF.

The chain couples TRBV20-1 to TRBJ1-2; no reliable D call. The CDR3 contains 12 residues. Trimming left V 3 bases short and J 7 bases short, with 12 bases between. Per germline, CDR1 DFQATT and CDR2 SNEGSKA (reference sequence). Here the CDR3 DNA reads TGCAGTGCTAGTAGAGGTGTTACTGGCTACACCTTC. It specifies CSASRGVTGYTF.

This rearrangement joins TRBV29-1 to TRBJ1-4; a possible D gene is TRBD1 (5 bases). Deletions cut 4 bases from V and 6 bases from J, with 6 bases between. The CDR3 has 11 residues. Germline CDR1 and CDR2: SQVTM and ANQGSEA. Written as DNA, the CDR3 is TGCAGCGTTGTAGGGGATGAAAAACTGTTTTTT. It specifies CSVVGDEKLFF.

The chain joins TRBV30 to TRBJ2-3; 11 nucleotides line up with TRBD2. There are 14 residues in the CDR3. Looked up from germline, CDR1 is GTSNPN and CDR2 is SVGIG (reference sequence). V lost 8 bases to trimming and J lost 2 bases; unmatched junction nucleotides: 6. The CDR3 protein is CARGTSGYTDTQYF. DNA for the CDR3: TGTGCCAGGGGGACTAGCGGTTACACAGATACGCAGTATTTT. The full variable domain, completed using reference TRBV30 and TRBJ2-3, is SQTIHQWPATLVQPVGSPLSLECTVEGTSNPNLYWYRQAAGRGLQLLFYSVGIGQISSEVPQNLSASRPQDRQFILSSKKLLLSDSGFYLCARGTSGYTDTQYFGPGTRLTVL.

The chain is built from TRBV5-6 and TRBJ1-5, with D unresolved. The CDR3 is 14 residues long. Deletions cut 5 bases from V and 2 bases from J, with 11 bases between. Germline values: CDR1 SGHDT, CDR2 YYEEEE. The CDR3 coding sequence is TGTGCCAGCAGGTCTGCCCGGGGCAATCAGCCCCAGCATTTT. Amino acids: CASRSARGNQPQHF.

This clone was recorded once. CDR3 region: CASRQQRGGVITEAFF. CDR3 nucleotide sequence: TGTGCCAGCAGACAACAACGCGGGGGCGTTATAACTGAAGCTTTCTTT. This chain links TRBV4-2 with TRBJ1-1; D may be TRBD1 (6 bases). The CDR3 loop spans 16 amino acids. Germline V gene lookup returns CDR1 LGHNA and CDR2 YNFKEQ. V lost 6 bases, J lost 5 bases, and 22 bases lay in between.

This chain uses TRBV14 with TRBJ2-1; 9 nucleotides line up with TRBD2. Germline V gives CDR1 SGHDN, CDR2 FVKESK. V shed 3 bases and J 6 bases; nucleotides not matched to a gene: 9. The CDR3 is made up of 16 amino acids. The CDR3 is CASSHALAGLTNEQFF. The CDR3 nucleotides are TGTGCCAGCAGCCATGCCCTAGCGGGGTTAACCAATGAGCAGTTCTTC.

This rearrangement joins TRBV6-1 to TRBJ1-2, with D perhaps TRBD1 (5 bases). The ends were cut back, 7 bases at V and 3 bases at J, with 12 bases in the middle. From germline, CDR1 is MNHNS and CDR2 SASEGT. The CDR3 loop spans 13 amino acids. In DNA form, the CDR3 reads TGTGCCAGCAAACCGGGAGGGGACTATGGCTACACCTTC. This sequence encodes CASKPGGDYGYTF.

This clone showed up just once. The chain has TRBV3-1 (or the pseudogene TRBV3-2) and TRBJ2-1, with 8 bases that match TRBD2. The CDR3 has 18 amino acids. The V gene end was trimmed by 3 bases and the J gene end by 2 bases; junction bases not matched to a gene: 12. In germline, CDR1 is LGHDT, CDR2 YNNKEL (reference sequence). CDR3 protein: CASSQRAGGVGPYNEQFF. DNA of the CDR3: TGTGCCAGCAGCCAGAGGGCGGGAGGTGTAGGCCCCTACAATGAGCAGTTCTTC.

This chain joins TRBV3-1 (or the pseudogene TRBV3-2) and TRBJ2-5, with TRBD1 as a possible D gene (5 bases). The V and J ends lost 1 base and 3 bases respectively, with 15 bases between them. CDR3 size: 16 residues. Germline CDR1 is LGHDT and CDR2 is YNNKEL (reference sequence). This chain's CDR3 is CASSQATYFREETQYF. The CDR3 nucleotides are TGTGCCAGCAGCCAAGCGACCTATTTCAGGGAAGAGACCCAGTACTTC.

This clone was recorded once. The chain is built from TRBV19 and TRBJ1-4; 10 bases are shared with TRBD1. V shed 3 bases, J shed 6 bases, and the junction held 4 bases outside the gene matches. The CDR3 has 15 residues. The germline CDR1 and CDR2 sequences are LNHDA and SQIVND (reference sequence). The CDR3 here is CASSIGGQGHEKLFF. The CDR3 region has the DNA TGTGCCAGTAGTATTGGGGGACAGGGGCATGAAAAACTGTTTTTT.

Here the CDR3 reads CASSLRGQETQYF. The CDR3 DNA sequence: TGCGCCAGCAGCTTGAGGGGACAAGAGACCCAGTACTTC. The chain links TRBV5-1 to TRBJ2-5; a possible D gene is TRBD1 (5 bases). The CDR3 consists of 13 residues. V lost 1 base and J 2 bases, leaving 6 bases between the germline ends. CDR1 and CDR2 from the germline V gene are SGHRS and YFSETQ.

This rearrangement joins TRBV6-2 or TRBV6-3 to TRBJ2-1, with D possibly being TRBD2 (6 bases). The CDR3 has 16 amino acids. The V end was cut by 2 bases, the J end by 4 bases, with 15 bases between. The germline V gene has CDR1 MNHEY and CDR2 SVGEGT. CDR3 bases: TGTGCCAGCAGTTACGTTGCTTCCGGACTATACAATGAGCAGTTCTTC. It yields the protein CASSYVASGLYNEQFF.

The V gene is TRBV25-1, the J gene TRBJ2-1; possibly TRBD2 for D (6 bases). Deletions cut 3 bases from V and 3 bases from J, with 9 bases between. Germline V gives CDR1 MGHDK, CDR2 SYGVNS. The CDR3 has 14 residues. CDR3 sequence: CASSDSGGYNEQFF. As DNA, the CDR3 is TGTGCCAGCAGTGATTCCGGGGGCTACAATGAGCAGTTCTTC.

The chain combines TRBV6-6 with TRBJ2-1; D perhaps matches TRBD2 (6 bases). V was cut by 1 base and J by 10 bases, with 11 bases left in between. This CDR3 has 13 amino acids. CDR1 is MNHNY, CDR2 SVGAGI, per germline (reference sequence). CDR3 coding DNA: TGTGCCAGCAGTTACTGGCAGGGAGGCGAGCAGTTCTTC. It encodes CASSYWQGGEQFF.

In this sample, this clone turned up once. J is TRBJ1-1 and V is TRBV7-2; TRBD1 is a possible D gene (6 bases). The CDR3 consists of 14 residues. Germline CDR1 and CDR2: SGHTA and FQGNSA. V lost 1 base and J 7 bases, leaving 13 bases between the germline ends. CDR3 amino acids: CASSLDRGGIEAFF. CDR3 nucleotide sequence: TGTGCCAGCAGCTTAGATCGGGGGGGCATTGAAGCTTTCTTT.

This rearrangement joins TRBV7-2 to TRBJ1-1; D uncertain. Trimming stripped 4 bases from V and 1 base from J, with 7 bases between. Per the germline V gene, CDR1 is SGHTA and CDR2 is FQGNSA. The CDR3 is 13 residues long. Here the CDR3 reads CASSSQQNTEAFF. The CDR3 DNA is TGTGCCAGCAGCTCCCAACAGAACACTGAAGCTTTCTTT.

The chain combines TRBV5-6 with TRBJ1-1; D uncertain. Trimming pared 0 bases from V and 1 base from J, leaving 7 bases between. In germline, CDR1 is SGHDT, CDR2 YYEEEE. The CDR3 length is 14 residues. CDR3 residues: CASSLGLANTEAFF. The CDR3 DNA sequence: TGTGCCAGCAGCTTGGGGTTGGCGAACACTGAAGCTTTCTTT.

The V and J genes are TRBV11-2 and TRBJ2-3, with 11 bases that match TRBD2. The CDR3 has 16 amino acids. Trimming at V came to 5 bases and at J to 2 bases, leaving 6 bases not matched to a gene. The germline V gene encodes CDR1 SGHAT and CDR2 FQNNGV. This CDR3 reads CASSRRLAGPTDTQYF. CDR3 DNA sequence: TGTGCCAGCAGCCGTAGACTAGCGGGACCCACAGATACGCAGTATTTT.

This clone was detected only a few times. This chain links TRBV5-1 with TRBJ1-2, with TRBD1 matching 7 bases. The CDR3 has 13 amino acids. V trimming: 4 bases; J trimming: 4 bases; junction bases outside the gene matches: 4. The germline V gene has CDR1 SGHRS and CDR2 YFSETQ. DNA of the CDR3: TGCGCCAGCAGCCAGGGGGATCGCTATGGCTACACCTTC. It specifies CASSQGDRYGYTF. Full variable domain (outside the CDR3, taken from reference TRBV5-1 and TRBJ1-2): KAGVTQTPRYLIKTRGQQVTLSCSPISGHRSVSWYQQTPGQGLQFLFEYFSETQRNKGNFPGRFSGRQFSNSRSEMNVSTLELGDSALYLCASSQGDRYGYTFGSGTRLTVV.

Details on this clone: This specimen includes other DNA sequences encoding the same CDR3. The chain employs TRBV3-1 (or the pseudogene TRBV3-2) and TRBJ1-1; D unresolved. V lost 1 base to trimming and J lost 1 base, with 4 bases between them. This CDR3 region has 13 residues. Germline V CDR1 and CDR2: LGHDT, YNNKEL (reference sequence). The CDR3 loop reads CASSQGRNTEAFF. The CDR3 DNA sequence: TGTGCCAGCAGCCAAGGGAGGAACACTGAAGCTTTCTTT.